This T cell receptor beta chain was sequenced during a study of blood T cell repertoires in COVID-19 (dated by TCRdb to about 2020). For the study in its entirety: Samples from collaborators originated in the United States, Italy and Spain and spanned both the acute and convalescent phases of COVID-19. The material from the prospective study consisted of cDNA or gDNA derived from T cells, B-cell-depleted T cells, or PBMCs. Subjects who had been exposed to COVID-19, were actively infected with it, or had recovered from it provided the deeply sampled blood TCRbeta repertoires that made up the dataset. A freely available public database, intended as a resource for researchers studying the immune response to SARS-CoV-2, is where the repertoires were released. Samples came from the ongoing ImmuneRACE study (first 160 participants) plus 1,254 subjects from 6 global collaborators. A de-identified subject ID, COVID-19 status, age in years and sex were almost always included in the sample metadata. Where available, HLA class I and class II types were obtained from metadata supplied by the sample provider rather than from assay-based typing.

In its sample, this clone was seen a few times. No cognate antigen has been identified for it. The record has no base qualities; no much larger clone is one base away. Between the V and J ends, shortened by 5 bases and 3 bases respectively, the junction contains 17 bases. From the germline V gene, CDR1 is SGHTA and CDR2 is FQGNSA. From the cysteine up to the phenylalanine, the CDR3 has a length of 16 residues. Just CDR3 DNA is preserved here, 48 bases in frame from base 1. Each collaborating institution followed its own protocols to collect whole blood in K2EDTA tubes. Collaborator samples were shipped for TCRbeta analysis as frozen whole blood, isolated PBMCs, or DNA extracted from either sample type. The immunoSEQ Assay, a bias-controlled multiplex PCR, was used to amplify TCRbeta CDR3 regions from genomic DNA. The authors' pipeline ran thus. The number of nucleated cells in each sample was estimated by amplification of reference gene primers within the assay. To quantify the absolute abundance of each unique TCRbeta CDR3 rearrangement, sequence reads were collapsed and filtered. For each sample, productive Simpson clonality was calculated as the square root of Simpson's diversity index across productive rearrangements. Held by TCRdb, this immuneACCESS table contains in-frame sequences only and omits some clones. Under half of the omission traces to an unresolved V gene where checked; the cause of the rest is unknown. That table furnishes V, J and clone size, whereas the DNA furnished D and trimming. A total of some 150,000 clones appear in this sample, 80% of them only once. The ten most abundant clones make up roughly 0.56% of the sample.

Study-level results and caveats: How much clinical and demographic metadata was included differed by source and by participant, and the metadata was provided uncurated.

The sample taken for sequencing was peripheral blood. The chain is assembled from TRBV7-2 and TRBJ2-4; tentative D gene TRBD2, with 5 bases matching. The clonotype originates from a man aged 55 to 69 with acute or convalescent COVID-19. Here the CDR3 is given as CASSPERRAVKNIQYF. Here is the DNA: TGTGCCAGCAGCCCCGAACGGCGGGCGGTCAAAAACATTCAGTACTTC. The CDR3, completed at both ends by the reference TRBV7-2 and TRBJ2-4 genes, gives the full variable domain GAGVSQSPSNKVTEKGKDVELRCDPISGHTALYWYRQSLGQGLEFLIYFQGNSAPDKSGLPSDRFSAERTGGSVSTLTIQRTQQEDSAVYLCASSPERRAVKNIQYFGAGTRLSVL.